The 30 T cell receptor beta chains presented below share a single source sample, sequenced in a study of T cell repertoires in cytomegalovirus infection. TCRdb used MiXCR to reprocess the reads, holding one entry per CDR3 protein. The sample lists some 560,000 distinct CDR3 sequences, around two fifths occurring once. Which antigens these TCRs recognize remains unknown. Sequenced here: cultured PBMCs, sampled from culture after CMV antigen stimulation. These receptors were taken from a human donor in good health (CMV status not recorded). Some clones in this sample may be carry-over from other donors' samples.

The chain uses TRBV6-2 or TRBV6-3 and TRBJ1-1; D may be TRBD1 (5 bases). The CDR3 totals 14 residues. Deletions cut 4 bases from V and 1 base from J, with 10 bases between. Germline loops: CDR1 MNHEY, CDR2 SVGEGT. CDR3 loop: CASSFRVSNTEAFF. DNA for the CDR3: TGTGCCAGCAGTTTCAGGGTTTCGAACACTGAAGCTTTCTTT.

This clonotype has a handful of counts. J is TRBJ2-7 and V is TRBV20-1; TRBD2 aligns across 11 bases. After removal of 3 bases from V and 2 bases from J, the junction contained 3 bases not matched to a gene. The CDR3 extends over 14 amino acids. Germline assignment: CDR1 DFQATT and CDR2 SNEGSKA (reference sequence). The CDR3 sequence: CSASGTSGAYEQYF. CDR3 DNA sequence: TGCAGTGCTAGCGGGACTAGCGGAGCCTACGAGCAGTACTTC.

This chain links TRBV20-1 with TRBJ1-4; 7 positions match TRBD1. Looked up from germline, CDR1 is DFQATT and CDR2 is SNEGSKA (reference sequence). Trimming took 3 bases from V and 0 from J; bases not matched to a gene: 7. The CDR3 spans 16 residues. Here the CDR3 reads CSARRDSFATNEKLFF. The CDR3 DNA is TGCAGTGCTAGGAGGGACAGCTTTGCAACTAATGAAAAACTGTTTTTT.

This clonotype was counted ten times or more. J is TRBJ1-1 and V is TRBV7-2; D is ambiguous. Trimming shortened V by 1 base and J by 0 bases, and 6 bases separated the two germline ends. The CDR3 has 14 amino acids. Per germline, CDR1 SGHTA and CDR2 FQGNSA. Here the CDR3 reads CASSLVMLNTEAFF. CDR3 DNA: TGTGCCAGCAGCTTAGTCATGTTGAACACTGAAGCTTTCTTT.

This clonotype was counted many times. The chain has TRBV7-2 and TRBJ2-4; unclear D gene. Germline V lookup: CDR1 SGHTA, CDR2 FQGNSA. Between the trimmed V and J ends, which lost 2 bases and 0 bases, there was a span of 5 bases. This CDR3 spans 14 amino acids. CDR3 nucleotide sequence: TGTGCCAGCAGCTTATCAGGAGCCAAAAACATTCAGTACTTC. This translates into CASSLSGAKNIQYF.

This clonotype was counted only a few times. The V and J genes are TRBV7-9 and TRBJ2-1; tentative D call: TRBD2 (5 bases). Trimming cost V 1 base and J 10 bases, with 8 bases left between them. The CDR3 covers 12 residues. Germline CDR1 is SEHNR and CDR2 is FQNEAQ (reference sequence). CDR3 sequence reads: CASSLGGLEQFF. CDR3 in DNA: TGTGCCAGCAGCTTAGGCGGGCTCGAGCAGTTCTTC.

This chain joins TRBV7-2 and TRBJ2-1; 9 bases fit TRBD2. This CDR3 is built from 12 residues. After removal of 5 bases from V and 9 bases from J, the junction contained 2 bases not matched to a gene. The germline V gene encodes CDR1 SGHTA and CDR2 FQGNSA. CDR3 coding DNA: TGTGCCAGCAGCAATAGCGGGGGTGAGCAGTTCTTC. It codes for CASSNSGGEQFF.

This clonotype was counted between two and nine times. This chain connects TRBV7-8 to TRBJ1-2, with a possible D match to TRBD1 (5 bases). The CDR3 contains 17 residues. V was pared by 2 bases and J by 4 bases, with 20 bases between. Germline V gene lookup returns CDR1 SGHVS and CDR2 FQNEAQ. CDR3 DNA: TGTGCCAGCAGCTTAATAGGTGGGGGTGGCAGCCCCTATGGCTACACCTTC. Its translation: CASSLIGGGGSPYGYTF.

This clonotype was counted between two and nine times. V and J are TRBV20-1 and TRBJ2-2, with D perhaps matching TRBD1 (5 bases). This CDR3 has 13 residues. Germline-derived CDR1 and CDR2 are DFQATT and SNEGSKA (reference sequence). V was cut by 3 bases and J by 8 bases, with 13 bases left in between. DNA for the CDR3: TGCAGTGCTAGGGGGCAGTTGAAGGGGGAGCTGTTTTTT. Its protein is CSARGQLKGELFF.

V usage is TRBV20-1 and J usage is TRBJ1-6, with D maybe TRBD1 (6 bases). V was pared by 1 base and J by 9 bases, with 19 bases between. The CDR3 loop spans 16 amino acids. CDR1 and CDR2 (germline): DFQATT, SNEGSKA (reference sequence). CDR3 loop: CSARVRGGGRGSPLHF. The CDR3, as DNA: TGCAGTGCTAGAGTCAGGGGAGGGGGTCGTGGTTCACCCCTCCACTTT.

J is TRBJ1-2 and V is TRBV10-3, with TRBD1 as a possible D gene (6 bases). The CDR3 sequence is 13 residues long. The V gene lost 8 bases and the J gene lost 2 bases, with 12 bases spanning the gap. Germline assignment: CDR1 ENHRY and CDR2 SYGVKD. The CDR3 DNA follows: TGTGCCATCGGCAGCGGACAGAACTATGGCTACACCTTC. Translated, it gives CAIGSGQNYGYTF.

The chain combines TRBV7-8 with TRBJ2-5; a possible D gene is TRBD2 (7 bases). The germline CDR1 and CDR2 sequences are SGHVS and FQNEAQ. Trimming cost V 5 bases and J 5 bases, with 15 bases left between them. There are 14 residues in the CDR3. CDR3 nucleotide sequence: TGTGCCAGCAGCCCCTACGGGGGGCCGGAGACCCAGTACTTC. Its translation: CASSPYGGPETQYF.

The rearrangement links TRBV6-1 to TRBJ1-6; D perhaps matches TRBD1 (5 bases). This CDR3 has 17 amino acids. V gave up 6 bases and J gave up 9 bases, with 24 bases separating them. Germline V CDR1 and CDR2: MNHNS, SASEGT. Here the CDR3 reads CASRVMGTSRRISPLHF. CDR3 coding DNA: TGTGCCAGCAGAGTGATGGGGACTTCGAGGCGGATTTCACCCCTCCACTTT.

This chain links TRBV7-6 with TRBJ1-3; no definite D call. Germline V gene lookup returns CDR1 SGHVS and CDR2 FNYEAQ. The CDR3 sequence is 14 residues long. V gave up 8 bases and J gave up 0 bases, with 11 bases separating them. The CDR3 sequence is CASGEQISGNTIYF. The CDR3 DNA sequence: TGTGCCAGCGGGGAGCAAATCTCTGGAAACACCATATATTTT.

The chain joins TRBV7-2 to TRBJ2-1, with D possibly being TRBD2 (5 bases). CDR3 length: 19 residues. Trimming removed 5 bases from V and 2 bases from J, with 25 bases in between. Germline CDR1 and CDR2: SGHTA and FQGNSA. The CDR3 loop is CASSGGSGPSAPAYNEQFF. The CDR3 nucleotides are TGTGCCAGCAGCGGCGGGTCGGGCCCAAGCGCTCCCGCCTACAATGAGCAGTTCTTC. Together with reference TRBV7-2 and TRBJ2-1, the CDR3 gives the full variable domain: GAGVSQSPSNKVTEKGKDVELRCDPISGHTALYWYRQSLGQGLEFLIYFQGNSAPDKSGLPSDRFSAERTGGSVSTLTIQRTQQEDSAVYLCASSGGSGPSAPAYNEQFFGPGTRLTVL.

This clonotype showed up just once. V is TRBV7-6 and J is TRBJ2-3; D may correspond to TRBD1 or TRBD2 (6 bases each). The length of the CDR3 is 15 residues. Per germline, CDR1 SGHVS and CDR2 FNYEAQ. V was clipped by 2 bases and J by 4 bases, with 13 bases between them. CDR3: CASSLWAGEADTQYF. The DNA of the CDR3 is TGTGCCAGCAGCTTATGGGCAGGGGAGGCAGATACGCAGTATTTT.

CDR3 residues: CASSTPVAGGDTQYF. DNA of the CDR3: TGTGCCAGCAGCACCCCGGTCGCTGGCGGGGATACGCAGTATTTT. The J gene is TRBJ2-3, the V gene TRBV7-9; possibly TRBD2 for D (5 bases). CDR1 is SEHNR, CDR2 FQNEAQ, per germline (reference sequence). This CDR3 comprises 15 residues. The germline V and J ends were trimmed by 5 bases and 6 bases, with 18 bases remaining between them.

This clonotype appeared a single time. The chain links TRBV3-1 to TRBJ2-3, with 10 bases fitting TRBD2. Losses at the gene ends were 0 bases for V and 8 bases for J; bases not matched to a gene: 17. In germline, CDR1 is LGHDT, CDR2 YNNKEL (reference sequence). The CDR3 has 19 amino acids. The CDR3 region has the DNA TGTGCCAGCAGCCAAGAAGCCTCTAGCGGGAGTGTGGCAGATGGTACGCAGTATTTT. Protein sequence: CASSQEASSGSVADGTQYF.

This chain connects TRBV6-1 to TRBJ2-1, with D perhaps matching TRBD1 or TRBD2 (5 bases each). From germline, CDR1 is MNHNS and CDR2 SASEGT. Trimming pared 6 bases from V and 0 bases from J, leaving 12 bases between. CDR3 length: 15 amino acids. CDR3 region: CASSRGVSSYNEQFF. CDR3 bases: TGTGCCAGCAGCCGAGGGGTCAGCTCCTACAATGAGCAGTTCTTC.

The chain uses TRBV12-3 or TRBV12-4 and TRBJ2-7, with TRBD2 matching over 14 bases. The CDR3 extends over 17 amino acids. The V segment lost 7 bases and the J segment 3 bases; nucleotides outside the gene matches: 11. CDR3 DNA sequence: TGTGCCAGCACCCAAAAGGAGGGACTAGCGGGAGTCTACGAGCAGTACTTC. This codes for CASTQKEGLAGVYEQYF.

V is TRBV6-1 and J is TRBJ2-5; 8 nucleotides line up with TRBD1. Trimming cost V 5 bases and J 1 base; bases outside gene matches: 6. Germline loops: CDR1 MNHNS, CDR2 SASEGT. The CDR3 loop spans 15 amino acids. The CDR3 loop reads CASSIGQGPQETQYF. Written as DNA, the CDR3 is TGTGCCAGCAGTATCGGACAGGGTCCCCAAGAGACCCAGTACTTC.

The rearrangement joins TRBV15 to TRBJ2-5, with 9 positions matching TRBD2. CDR3 length: 17 residues. The germline gives CDR1 LNHNV, CDR2 YYDKDF (reference sequence). The V gene end was trimmed by 6 bases and the J gene end by 3 bases; junction bases not matched to a gene: 14. The CDR3 spells CATSVQPGLAGEETQYF. CDR3 nucleotide sequence: TGTGCCACCAGTGTTCAGCCGGGACTAGCAGGAGAAGAGACCCAGTACTTC.

This chain links TRBV6-8 with TRBJ2-3; TRBD2 matches 10 bases. CDR3 length: 12 amino acids. Germline-derived CDR1 and CDR2 are MNHGY and SAAAGT. V trimming: 4 bases; J trimming: 8 bases; junction bases outside the gene matches: 0. CDR3 DNA: TGTGCCAGCAGTTCTAGCGGGGGTACGCAGTATTTT. Translation gives CASSSSGGTQYF.

The V and J genes are TRBV29-1 and TRBJ2-7; D may be TRBD2 (6 bases). The germline V gene encodes CDR1 SQVTM and CDR2 ANQGSEA. CDR3 length: 12 residues. Trimming took off 7 bases at V and 7 bases at J, with 17 bases between the two ends. The CDR3 region is CSATPGGREQYF. The CDR3 coding sequence is TGCAGCGCAACCCCCGGGGGTAGAGAGCAGTACTTC.

The table lists this clonotype with a few counts. The V and J genes are TRBV7-2 and TRBJ2-1; D is ambiguous. The V gene lost 5 bases and the J gene lost 6 bases, with 11 bases spanning the gap. The germline V gene has CDR1 SGHTA and CDR2 FQGNSA. This CDR3 is 13 amino acids long. CDR3 nucleotides: TGTGCCAGCAGCCAAAGTCAAAGCAATGAGCAGTTCTTC. It encodes CASSQSQSNEQFF.

The genes are TRBV4-3 and TRBJ1-1; D is ambiguous. There are 14 residues in the CDR3. Germline V gene lookup returns CDR1 LGHNA and CDR2 YSLEER. Between the trimmed V and J ends, which lost 1 base and 1 base, there was a span of 7 bases. The CDR3: CASSQVRQNTEAFF. CDR3 coding DNA: TGCGCCAGCAGCCAAGTGCGACAGAACACTGAAGCTTTCTTT.

This clonotype was counted between two and nine times. The V call is TRBV6-2 or TRBV6-3, the J call TRBJ2-7, with no clear D. In germline, CDR1 is MNHEY, CDR2 SVGEGT. The V and J ends lost 7 bases and 3 bases respectively, with 7 bases between them. CDR3 length equals 11 residues. The CDR3 reads CASNRGYEQYF. The DNA of the CDR3 is TGTGCCAGCAATCGCGGCTACGAGCAGTACTTC.

This clonotype was counted only a few times. This rearrangement joins TRBV7-9 to TRBJ1-2, with D perhaps TRBD1 (5 bases). This CDR3 comprises 15 residues. Germline V gives CDR1 SEHNR, CDR2 FQNEAQ (reference sequence). The V end lost 1 base, the J end lost 2 bases, and 11 bases lay between the germline ends. The DNA for the CDR3 is TGTGCCAGCAGCTTAGGGGGGAACCCGAACTATGGCTACACCTTC. The encoded protein is CASSLGGNPNYGYTF.

The chain employs TRBV3-1 and TRBJ2-5; 9 bases match TRBD1. The CDR3 spans 14 residues. Germline trimming cut 4 bases from V and 6 bases from J; bases unmatched to any gene: 6. The germline V gene has CDR1 LGHDT and CDR2 YNNKEL (reference sequence). CDR3 in amino acids: CASSLRTGAQTQYF. CDR3 sequence (DNA): TGTGCCAGCAGCCTGAGGACAGGGGCGCAGACCCAGTACTTC.

This chain links TRBV12-3 or TRBV12-4 with TRBJ1-5; tentatively, D is TRBD1 (6 bases). The CDR3 is 13 amino acids. Trimming pared 10 bases from V and 4 bases from J, leaving 14 bases between. The CDR3 sequence: CATTGGRNQPQHF. As DNA, the CDR3 is TGTGCCACGACCGGGGGCCGGAATCAGCCCCAGCATTTT.